The source of this TCR beta chain is a study of cytomegalovirus exposure and HLA in healthy donors. As concerns this clone: Its target is unknown.

Germline V gene data show CDR1 as ENHRY and CDR2 as SYGVKD. The length of the CDR3 is 16 residues. V was clipped by 0 bases and J by 4 bases; unmatched bases: 8. Study findings and constraints: Specificity for CMV antigens was confirmed in vitro for a few of the CMV-associated chains. CMV serostatus stood as the only immune exposure information on hand.

PCR used 60 Vbeta primers and 13 Jbeta primers. Assay used: immunoSEQ multiplex PCR; TCRdb lists only in-frame clones, some missing. The table has about 140,000 clones, more than 75% seen once. The chain carries TRBV10-3 and TRBJ2-5, with 7 bases identical to TRBD2. The clonotype originates from a man aged 50-59 years in good health and CMV-seronegative. Sequencing was performed on PBMCs. In DNA form, the CDR3 reads TGTGCCATCAGTGAGTCCCTGGGTAGACTAGCAGAGACCCAGTACTTC. Its translation: CAISESLGRLAETQYF.